These 6 T cell receptor beta chains were sequenced from one sample in a study of Graves' ophthalmopathy and Graves' hyperthyroidism. Amplified material comprised TCR beta CDR3 regions derived from RNA transcripts. HTBI-primed RT-PCR formed the first round, and a multiplex PCR formed the second. TCRdb passed the multiplex PCR reads through MiXCR, listing each CDR3 protein once. The data contain 1 million to 1.3 million distinct CDR3 sequences, 35% to 45% of them singletons. The sequencing input was peripheral blood or thyroid tissue (not recorded which). The receptors stem from an adult man with Graves' hyperthyroidism.

A few counts support this clonotype. V gene TRBV28 combines with J gene TRBJ1-6, with D unclear. The CDR3 runs 10 residues. V was shortened by 8 bases and J by 13 bases, with 9 bases between the two germline ends. Looked up from germline, CDR1 is MDHEN and CDR2 is SYDVKM. The CDR3 reads CASGNLPLHF. CDR3 bases: TGTGCCAGCGGTAATTTGCCCCTCCACTTT.

This clonotype showed up just a few times. V is TRBV6-6 and J is TRBJ2-7; 10 nucleotides line up with TRBD1. From germline, CDR1 is MNHNY and CDR2 SVGAGI (reference sequence). V lost 0 bases to trimming and J lost 3 bases; unmatched junction nucleotides: 5. This CDR3 is 16 amino acids long. The CDR3 region is CASSYSRDRGDYEQYF. The CDR3 region has the DNA TGTGCCAGCAGTTACTCGAGGGACAGGGGAGACTACGAGCAGTACTTC.

The genes are TRBV11-2 and TRBJ2-7; no clear D. Trimming left V 1 base short and J 2 bases short, with 9 bases between. CDR3 length equals 14 residues. The V gene's germline CDR1 is SGHAT and CDR2 FQNNGV. CDR3 bases: TGTGCCAGCAGCTTAGGGGTAGGGACCTACGAGCAGTACTTC. Translation: CASSLGVGTYEQYF.

The chain carries TRBV30 and TRBJ1-1, with D uncertain. With 0 bases removed from V and 9 bases from J, the gap between germline ends came to 11 bases. Germline loops: CDR1 GTSNPN, CDR2 SVGIG (reference sequence). This CDR3 has 12 amino acids. The CDR3, as DNA: TGTGCCTGGAGTGTTAAACTTTTTAAAGCTTTCTTT. Translating it yields CAWSVKLFKAFF.

This clonotype was counted at least ten times. The chain links TRBV20-1 to TRBJ1-5, with D maybe TRBD1 (6 bases). V lost 5 bases, J lost 7 bases, and 18 bases lay in between. The CDR3 has 14 residues. Germline values: CDR1 DFQATT, CDR2 SNEGSKA (reference sequence). The CDR3 spells CSAGTGTPSQPQHF. The CDR3, as DNA: TGCAGTGCTGGAACCGGGACACCGTCCCAGCCCCAGCATTTT.

This clonotype was seen only a few times. The J gene is TRBJ1-2, the V gene TRBV4-3; 12 bases are a match to TRBD1. CDR3 length: 16 residues. CDR1 and CDR2 (germline): LGHNA, YSLEER. Trimming removed 0 bases from V and 5 bases from J; junction bases left unmatched: 4. As DNA, the CDR3 is TGCGCCAGCAGCCAAGACGGGACAGGGGGCTTGTATGGCTACACCTTC. Amino acid sequence: CASSQDGTGGLYGYTF.